Listed below are T cell receptor beta chains from one sample, sequenced in a study of technical replicates of blood from a few donors. TCRdb's copy holds only in-frame clones and misses some; the assay was immunoSEQ multiplex PCR. This sample carries fewer than 85,000 clones, just under 95% of them seen once, and the ten largest clones take 0.41%. Sequencing was performed on T cells isolated from PBMCs. These receptor sequences come from a human donor in good health. The CDR3 runs from the conserved cysteine through the conserved F or W. Fields, in order: V gene, clone size, D gene, J gene, CDR3 DNA, CDR3 protein. A D gene is named only where the DNA matches it firmly. The size entry is marked missing in some rows and otherwise reads once, few, many or a size class.

TRBV7-9,.,TRBD1,TRBJ2-1,TGTGCCAGCGGGGACAGGGCCCTCGAGCAGTTCTTC,CASGDRALEQFF
TRBV4-1,.,.,TRBJ2-7,TGCGCCAGCAGCCAAGATCTAGGAGGGTACGAGCAGTACTTC,CASSQDLGGYEQYF
TRBV9,.,TRBD1,TRBJ1-4,TGTGCCAGCAGTTTGACAGGGGCAGAAGAAAAACTGTTTTTT,CASSLTGAEEKLFF
TRBV19,.,.,TRBJ2-2,TGTGCCAGTAGTATGTTGGGGCGGGAGCTGTTTTTT,CASSMLGRELFF
TRBV4-1,.,.,TRBJ2-1,TGCGCCAGCAGCCAAGGATACCGGGACAATGAGCAGTTCTTC,CASSQGYRDNEQFF
TRBV5-5,.,.,TRBJ1-2,TGTGCCAGCAGCCCCGGACAGAACTATGGCTACACCTTC,CASSPGQNYGYTF
TRBV20-1,once,.,TRBJ2-5,TGCAGTGCTAGACAGGGAGAGACCCAGTACTTC,CSARQGETQYF
TRBV4-3,.,TRBD2,TRBJ2-7,TGCGCCAGCAGCCAAGTGGCGGGAGGGCCATCCTACGAGCAGTACTTC,CASSQVAGGPSYEQYF
TRBV18,.,.,TRBJ1-2,TGTGCCAGCTCACCGGGCGTGGACTCAGACTATGGCTACACCTTC,CASSPGVDSDYGYTF
TRBV9,few,TRBD1,TRBJ2-1,TGTGCCAGCAGCCCCCCTGGAGGGACAGGAATTTACAATGAGCAGTTCTTC,CASSPPGGTGIYNEQFF
TRBV2,.,.,TRBJ1-1,TGTGCCAGCACCAGACAGTGGATCTCCACTGAAGCTTTCTTT,CASTRQWISTEAFF